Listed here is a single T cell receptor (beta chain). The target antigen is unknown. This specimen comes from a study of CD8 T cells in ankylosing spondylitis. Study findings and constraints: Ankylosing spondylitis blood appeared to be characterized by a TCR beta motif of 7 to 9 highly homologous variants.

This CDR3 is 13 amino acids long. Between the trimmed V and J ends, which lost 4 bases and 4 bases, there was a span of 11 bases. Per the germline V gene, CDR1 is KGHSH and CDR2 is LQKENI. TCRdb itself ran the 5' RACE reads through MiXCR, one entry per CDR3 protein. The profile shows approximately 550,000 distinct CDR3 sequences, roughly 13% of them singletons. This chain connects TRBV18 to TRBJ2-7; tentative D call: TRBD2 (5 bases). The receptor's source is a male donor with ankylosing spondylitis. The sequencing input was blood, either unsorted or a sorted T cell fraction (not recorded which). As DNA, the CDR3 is TGTGCCAGCTCACGATCAGCGGTTTACGAGCAGTACGTC. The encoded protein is CASSRSAVYEQYV.